This T cell receptor beta chain was identified during a study of blood T cell repertoires in COVID-19. Study context: Material from acute and convalescent COVID-19 was sourced from the United States, Italy and Spain.

Original analysis: Quantification of nucleated cells was approximated via reference gene primer amplification. Sequencing was performed with immunoSEQ multiplex PCR; in TCRdb, only in-frame clones are kept and a portion is missing. The DNA gave D and trimming, while V, J and clone size come from that table. The sample has around 250,000 clones, around 83% seen once. About this clone itself: This sample includes further DNA sequences coding for the same CDR3.

The CDR3 runs to 13 residues. Per the germline V gene, CDR1 is MNHEY and CDR2 is SVGAGI. With V trimmed by 2 bases and J by 5 bases, 2 bases remained unmatched. The rearrangement joins TRBV6-5 to TRBJ1-1; the match to TRBD1 covers 7 bases. Sequenced: peripheral blood. The clonotype comes from an elderly man with acute or convalescent COVID-19. The chain's CDR3 is CASSYPGGTEAFF. The CDR3 bases are TGTGCCAGCAGTTACCCAGGGGGGACTGAAGCTTTCTTT.